This TCR beta chain was retrieved from a study of blood T cell repertoires in COVID-19. Study in general: Nucleic acid was either cDNA or gDNA, and it came from T cells, B-cell-depleted T cells, or PBMCs.

The method was immunoSEQ multiplex PCR; TCRdb's version includes in-frame clones alone and lacks a portion of them. The sample holds about 150,000 clones, approximately 92% seen once. The CDR3 contains 13 residues. Germline values: CDR1 GTSNPN, CDR2 SVGIG (reference sequence). Trimming took 0 bases from V and 3 from J, leaving 9 bases between them. The chain couples TRBV30 to TRBJ2-7, with D unclear. This clonotype was sampled from a man younger than 30 with COVID-19, enrolled during active disease. Material: peripheral blood. CDR3 amino acids: CAWSVAAYYEQYF. CDR3 nucleotide sequence: TGTGCCTGGAGTGTGGCGGCCTACTACGAGCAGTACTTC.